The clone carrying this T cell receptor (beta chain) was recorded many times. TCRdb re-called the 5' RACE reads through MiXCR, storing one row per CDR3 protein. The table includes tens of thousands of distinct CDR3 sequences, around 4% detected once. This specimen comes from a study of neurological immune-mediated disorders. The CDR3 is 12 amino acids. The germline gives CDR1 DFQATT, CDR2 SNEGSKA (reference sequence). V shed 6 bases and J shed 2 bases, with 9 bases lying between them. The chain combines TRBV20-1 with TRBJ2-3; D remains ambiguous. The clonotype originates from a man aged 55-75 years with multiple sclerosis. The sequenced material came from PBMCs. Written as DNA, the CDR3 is TGCAGTGCGCCCCCCAACACAGATACGCAGTATTTT. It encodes CSAPPNTDTQYF.